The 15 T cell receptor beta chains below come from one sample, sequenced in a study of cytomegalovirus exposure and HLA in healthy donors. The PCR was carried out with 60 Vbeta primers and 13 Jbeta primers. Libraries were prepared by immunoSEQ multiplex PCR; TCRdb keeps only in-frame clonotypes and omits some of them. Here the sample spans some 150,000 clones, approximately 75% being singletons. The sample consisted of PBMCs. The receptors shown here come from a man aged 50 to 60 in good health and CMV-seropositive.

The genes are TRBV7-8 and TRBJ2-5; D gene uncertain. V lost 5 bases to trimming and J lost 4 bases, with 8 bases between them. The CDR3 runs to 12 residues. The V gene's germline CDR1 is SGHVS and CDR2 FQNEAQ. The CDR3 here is CASSLPRETQYF. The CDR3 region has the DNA TGTGCCAGCAGCCTCCCGCGAGAGACCCAGTACTTC.

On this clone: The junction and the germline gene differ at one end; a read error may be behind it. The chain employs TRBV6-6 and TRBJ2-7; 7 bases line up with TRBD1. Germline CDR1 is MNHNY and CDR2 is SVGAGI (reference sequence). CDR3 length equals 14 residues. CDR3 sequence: CASSYSDRVYEQCF. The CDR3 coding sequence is TGTGCCAGCAGTTACTCCGACAGGGTCTACGAGCAGTGCTTC.

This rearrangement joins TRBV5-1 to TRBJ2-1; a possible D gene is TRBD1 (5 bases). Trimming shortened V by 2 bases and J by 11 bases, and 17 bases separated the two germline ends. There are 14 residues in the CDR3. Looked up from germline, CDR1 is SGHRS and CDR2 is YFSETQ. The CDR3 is CASSFDSGSGQQFF. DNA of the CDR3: TGCGCCAGCAGCTTCGACTCAGGGTCCGGTCAGCAGTTCTTC. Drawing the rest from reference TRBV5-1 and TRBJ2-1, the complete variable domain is KAGVTQTPRYLIKTRGQQVTLSCSPISGHRSVSWYQQTPGQGLQFLFEYFSETQRNKGNFPGRFSGRQFSNSRSEMNVSTLELGDSALYLCASSFDSGSGQQFFGPGTRLTVL.

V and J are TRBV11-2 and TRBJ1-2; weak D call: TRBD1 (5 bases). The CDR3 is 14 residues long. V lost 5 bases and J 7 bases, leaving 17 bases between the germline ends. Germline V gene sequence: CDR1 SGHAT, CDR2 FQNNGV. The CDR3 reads CASSPRRGVSGYTF. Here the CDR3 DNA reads TGTGCCAGCAGCCCCCGGAGGGGAGTAAGTGGCTACACCTTC.

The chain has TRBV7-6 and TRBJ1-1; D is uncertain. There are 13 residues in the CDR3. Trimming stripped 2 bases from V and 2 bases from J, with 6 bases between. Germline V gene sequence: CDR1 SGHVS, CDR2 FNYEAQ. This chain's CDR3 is CASSLTDNTEAFF. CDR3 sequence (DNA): TGTGCCAGCAGCTTAACAGACAACACTGAAGCTTTCTTT.

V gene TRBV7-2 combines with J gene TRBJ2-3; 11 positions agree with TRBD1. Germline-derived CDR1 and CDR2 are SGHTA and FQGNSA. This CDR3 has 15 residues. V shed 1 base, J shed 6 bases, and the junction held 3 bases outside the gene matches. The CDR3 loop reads CASSLGGTGGDTQYF. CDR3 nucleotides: TGTGCCAGCAGCTTAGGGGGGACAGGGGGGGATACGCAGTATTTT.

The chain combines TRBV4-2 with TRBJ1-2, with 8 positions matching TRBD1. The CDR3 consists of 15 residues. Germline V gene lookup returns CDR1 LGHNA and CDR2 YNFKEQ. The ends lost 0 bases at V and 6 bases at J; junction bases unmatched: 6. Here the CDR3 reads CASSQDLRGRDGYTF. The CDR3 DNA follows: TGTGCCAGCAGCCAAGACCTCAGGGGGCGGGATGGCTACACCTTC.

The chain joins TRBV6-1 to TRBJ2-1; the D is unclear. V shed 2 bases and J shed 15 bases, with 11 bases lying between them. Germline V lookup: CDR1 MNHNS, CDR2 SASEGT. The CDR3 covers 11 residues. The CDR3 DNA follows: TGTGCCAGCAGTGAAACCCCGGTTCGGTTCTTC. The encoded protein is CASSETPVRFF.

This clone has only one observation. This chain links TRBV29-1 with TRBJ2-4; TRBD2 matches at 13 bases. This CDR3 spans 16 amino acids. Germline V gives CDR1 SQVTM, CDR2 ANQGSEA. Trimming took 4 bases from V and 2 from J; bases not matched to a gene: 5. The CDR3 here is CSVGTSGSPTKNIQYF. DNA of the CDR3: TGCAGCGTTGGGACTAGCGGGAGTCCGACCAAAAACATTCAGTACTTC.

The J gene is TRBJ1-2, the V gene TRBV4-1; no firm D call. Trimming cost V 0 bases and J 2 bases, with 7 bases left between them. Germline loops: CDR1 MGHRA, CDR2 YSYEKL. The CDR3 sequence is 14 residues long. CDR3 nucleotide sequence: TGCGCCAGCAGCCAAGAATCCCCAAACTATGGCTACACCTTC. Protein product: CASSQESPNYGYTF.

The DNA of the CDR3 is TGTGCCAGCAGCCCCTATCGGACAGCGAGCTCTGGGGCCAACGTCCTGACTTTC. Its translation: CASSPYRTASSGANVLTF. The V gene is TRBV14, the J gene TRBJ2-6, with D possibly being TRBD1 (6 bases). The CDR3 extends over 18 amino acids. Germline CDR1 reads SGHDN; CDR2 reads FVKESK. Trimming stripped 4 bases from V and 0 bases from J, with 16 bases between.

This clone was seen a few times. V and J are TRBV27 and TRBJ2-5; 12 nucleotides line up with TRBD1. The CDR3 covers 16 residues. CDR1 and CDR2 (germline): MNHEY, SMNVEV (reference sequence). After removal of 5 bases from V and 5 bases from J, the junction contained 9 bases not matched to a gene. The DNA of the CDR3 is TGTGCCAGCAGTCCGTGGGACAGGGGGCTCGTGGAGACCCAGTACTTC. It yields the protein CASSPWDRGLVETQYF.

CDR3 coding DNA: TGCGCCAGCAGCCCTGCCGGACAGAATAATTCACCCCTCCACTTT. This translates into CASSPAGQNNSPLHF. The rearrangement links TRBV5-1 to TRBJ1-6; D possibly corresponds to TRBD1 (6 bases). The CDR3 runs to 15 residues. Trimming shortened V by 4 bases and J by 5 bases, and 13 bases separated the two germline ends. The germline CDR1 and CDR2 sequences are SGHRS and YFSETQ.

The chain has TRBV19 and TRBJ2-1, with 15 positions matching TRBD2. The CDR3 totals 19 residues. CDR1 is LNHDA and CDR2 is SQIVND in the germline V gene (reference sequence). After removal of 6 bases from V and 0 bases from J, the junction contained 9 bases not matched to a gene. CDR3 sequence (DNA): TGTGCCAGTAGCTTGGCCGGGACTAGCGGGAGGCGCTCCTACAATGAGCAGTTCTTC. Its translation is CASSLAGTSGRRSYNEQFF.

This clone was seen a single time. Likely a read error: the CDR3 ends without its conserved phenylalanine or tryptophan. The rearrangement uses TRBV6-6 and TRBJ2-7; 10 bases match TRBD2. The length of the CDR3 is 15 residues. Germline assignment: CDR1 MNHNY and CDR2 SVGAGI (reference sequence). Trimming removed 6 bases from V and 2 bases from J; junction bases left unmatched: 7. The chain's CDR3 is CASSPLAGVPYEQYL. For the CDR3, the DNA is TGTGCCAGCAGCCCCCTAGCGGGAGTGCCCTACGAGCAGTACCTC.